A single sample is the source of the 29 T cell receptor beta chains below, sequenced in a study of OX40 agonist ivuxolimab in advanced cancers. The protocol was immunoSEQ multiplex PCR, while the TCRdb copy is restricted to in-frame clones and leaves out a portion. The sample shows some 48,000 clones, 80% to 90% of them seen only once. The source material was CD4+ or CD8+ T cells sorted from blood, sampled in a trial of the OX40 agonist ivuxolimab. Receptors originate from an adult with an advanced solid tumor such as melanoma, head and neck, liver or kidney cancer.

V usage is TRBV5-4 and J usage is TRBJ2-2; D is undetermined. This CDR3 region has 14 residues. Germline V gene data show CDR1 as SGHNT and CDR2 as YYREEE (reference sequence). V was shortened by 7 bases and J by 1 base, with 11 bases between the two germline ends. CDR3 nucleotides: TGTGCCAGCCGAATGGTTCAGAACACCGGGGAGCTGTTTTTT. It codes for CASRMVQNTGELFF.

The V gene is TRBV10-1, the J gene TRBJ2-1; 8 positions agree with TRBD2. Germline CDR1 is WNHNN and CDR2 is SYGVQD (reference sequence). Trimming took 6 bases from V and 8 from J; bases not matched to a gene: 6. The CDR3 consists of 13 residues. In DNA form, the CDR3 reads TGCGCCAGCAGCGGGACTAGTTTCGATGAGCAGTTCTTC. Translating gives CASSGTSFDEQFF.

The chain carries TRBV6-5 and TRBJ2-5; tentative D call: TRBD2 (6 bases). The DNA end is a closer match to TRBJ2-7, so the J assignment may be wrong. The CDR3 loop spans 14 amino acids. CDR1 and CDR2 (germline): MNHEY, SVGAGI. The CDR3 DNA follows: TGTGCCAGCACCCCAGGAGGGCGCCCCTACGAGCAGTACTTC. Its protein product is CASTPGGRPYEQYF.

This CDR3 reads CASISGGLNTEAFF. Written as DNA, the CDR3 is TGCGCCAGCATCTCGGGGGGGCTGAACACTGAAGCTTTCTTT. This chain uses TRBV5-1 with TRBJ1-1; a possible D gene is TRBD1 (6 bases). The CDR3 contains 14 residues. Germline V gene lookup returns CDR1 SGHRS and CDR2 YFSETQ. V lost 6 bases to trimming and J lost 0 bases, with 12 bases between them.

There are a few counts of this clone. This chain connects TRBV6-4 to TRBJ2-3; D may be TRBD1 or TRBD2 (6 bases each). Trimming cost V 0 bases and J 6 bases, with 16 bases left between them. From germline, CDR1 is MRHNA and CDR2 SNTAGT. CDR3 length equals 16 residues. DNA of the CDR3: TGTGCCAGCAGTGACTCGCCCGGGGGCCTGAGTGATACGCAGTATTTT. Protein: CASSDSPGGLSDTQYF.

This clone is medium-sized in the sample. V and J are TRBV7-9 and TRBJ2-7, with 9 bases matching TRBD1. Per the germline V gene, CDR1 is SEHNR and CDR2 is FQNEAQ (reference sequence). The CDR3 is made up of 14 amino acids. V gave up 6 bases and J gave up 5 bases; unmatched junction bases: 8. The CDR3 loop is CASRPGQGKNEQYF. CDR3 bases: TGTGCCAGCAGGCCGGGACAGGGTAAAAACGAGCAGTACTTC.

In DNA form, the CDR3 reads TGTGCCAGCAGCCCCTTGAGCGAGCGGAGCTCCTATAATTCACCCCTCCACTTT. This sequence encodes CASSPLSERSSYNSPLHF. The rearrangement uses TRBV4-2 and TRBJ1-6; D remains unclear. This CDR3 is built from 18 residues. Trimming shortened V by 4 bases and J by 0 bases, and 16 bases separated the two germline ends. In germline, CDR1 is LGHNA, CDR2 YNFKEQ.

On this clone itself: This sample includes further DNA sequences coding for the same CDR3. The chain combines TRBV19 with TRBJ2-1, with 10 bases matching TRBD2. With V trimmed by 2 bases and J by 0 bases, 4 bases remained unmatched. Germline CDR1 LNHDA, CDR2 SQIVND (reference sequence). The CDR3 loop spans 17 amino acids. The CDR3 DNA is TGTGCCAGTAGTATAACTAGCGGGGACATCTCCTACAATGAGCAGTTCTTC. Translated, it gives CASSITSGDISYNEQFF.

DNA of the CDR3: TGTGCCAGCAGGAGACAGGCGGGCCACGAAAAACTGTTTTTT. This gives the protein CASRRQAGHEKLFF. V gene TRBV27 combines with J gene TRBJ1-4; maybe TRBD1 (6 bases). Germline V lookup: CDR1 MNHEY, CDR2 SMNVEV (reference sequence). The CDR3 loop spans 14 amino acids. Trimming took off 6 bases at V and 8 bases at J, with 16 bases between the two ends.

Turning to this clone: The junction and the germline gene differ at one end; a read error may be behind it. The genes are TRBV27 and TRBJ2-7; 15 nucleotides align to TRBD2. From germline, CDR1 is MNHEY and CDR2 SMNVEV (reference sequence). The CDR3 runs 16 residues. In DNA, the CDR3 is TGTGCCAGCAGTTTAGGGACTAGCGGGAGGTCGTACGAGCAGTGCTTC. As protein: CASSLGTSGRSYEQCF.

This clone was found once. V usage is TRBV2 and J usage is TRBJ2-5; D is possibly TRBD1 (6 bases). Matching the DNA end better, TRBJ2-7 makes the J call doubtful. The V gene's germline CDR1 is SNHLY and CDR2 FYNNEI. The CDR3 has 15 residues. CDR3 DNA sequence: TGTGCCAGCAGTGACAAGACAGGTTTCTCCTACGAGCAGTACTTC. This encodes CASSDKTGFSYEQYF.

The J gene is TRBJ2-7, the V gene TRBV27; no definite D call. This CDR3 is built from 13 residues. Deletions cut 3 bases from V and 2 bases from J, with 8 bases between. The germline V gene has CDR1 MNHEY and CDR2 SMNVEV (reference sequence). The CDR3 reads CASSFGPPYEQYF. DNA for the CDR3: TGTGCCAGCAGTTTCGGCCCTCCCTACGAGCAGTACTTC.

This chain uses TRBV27 with TRBJ2-7, with 14 bases identical to TRBD2. Germline-derived CDR1 and CDR2 are MNHEY and SMNVEV (reference sequence). The CDR3 is 17 residues long. Trimming cost V 5 bases and J 3 bases; bases outside gene matches: 9. CDR3 sequence reads: CASSTSRGLAGDYEQYF. As DNA, the CDR3 is TGTGCCAGCAGTACCTCCAGGGGACTAGCGGGAGACTACGAGCAGTACTTC.

The CDR3 loop is CASSAYEQYF. The CDR3 nucleotides are TGTGCCAGCAGTGCATACGAGCAGTACTTC. The V gene is TRBV6-1, the J gene TRBJ2-7; no clear D. There are 10 residues in the CDR3. Trimming left V 4 bases short and J 4 bases short, with 2 bases between. Germline V gene data show CDR1 as MNHNS and CDR2 as SASEGT.

This chain connects TRBV27 to TRBJ2-5; D remains ambiguous. Germline CDR1 is MNHEY and CDR2 is SMNVEV (reference sequence). Trimming stripped 5 bases from V and 2 bases from J, with 15 bases between. There are 15 residues in the CDR3. In nucleotides, the CDR3 is TGTGCCAGCAGTGCCTATAGCACCCTACAAGAGACCCAGTACTTC. Translation: CASSAYSTLQETQYF.

The CDR3 is CASSQRMLTGVAGELFF. The CDR3 nucleotides are TGTGCCAGCAGCCAACGGATGCTGACAGGGGTCGCCGGGGAGCTGTTTTTT. The chain employs TRBV11-1 and TRBJ2-2; 8 nucleotides match TRBD1. The germline CDR1 and CDR2 sequences are SGHAT and FQDESV (reference sequence). This CDR3 is 17 amino acids long. The trim removed 5 bases at V and 6 bases at J, leaving 14 bases unmatched.

The chain uses TRBV29-1 and TRBJ1-1; possible D gene TRBD1, 5 bases. This CDR3 contains 13 residues. CDR1 and CDR2 (germline): SQVTM, ANQGSEA. V gave up 7 bases and J gave up 3 bases, with 15 bases separating them. This CDR3 is CSASGGLDTEAFF. The CDR3, as DNA: TGCAGCGCCTCCGGGGGATTGGACACTGAAGCTTTCTTT. Based on the CDR3 plus reference TRBV29-1 and TRBJ1-1, the full variable domain is SAVISQKPSRDICQRGTSLTIQCQVDSQVTMMFWYRQQPGQSLTLIATANQGSEATYESGFVIDKFPISRPNLTFSTLTVSNMSPEDSSIYLCSASGGLDTEAFFGQGTRLTVV.

This sequence joins TRBV6-6 and TRBJ1-2; no firm D call. From germline, CDR1 is MNHNY and CDR2 SVGAGI (reference sequence). The CDR3 length is 13 residues. V dropped 0 bases and J dropped 6 bases, with 8 bases sitting between them. The CDR3 coding sequence is TGTGCCAGCAGTTACTCGGGAGGCGATGGCTACACCTTC. Its protein product is CASSYSGGDGYTF.

The chain has TRBV6-1 and TRBJ2-5; D is uncertain. V was clipped by 2 bases and J by 3 bases, with 10 bases between them. This CDR3 is built from 14 residues. Germline assignment: CDR1 MNHNS and CDR2 SASEGT. The CDR3 here is CASSEPGWEETQYF. The CDR3 DNA reads TGTGCCAGCAGTGAACCAGGATGGGAAGAGACCCAGTACTTC.

Concerning this clone: A much larger clone lies one base from this, so it may be a read error. This sequence joins TRBV5-4 and TRBJ1-1; D remains unclear. Germline V gene lookup returns CDR1 SGHNT and CDR2 YYREEE (reference sequence). The V and J ends lost 0 bases and 1 base respectively, with 4 bases between them. This CDR3 region has 13 residues. The CDR3 loop reads CASSLGANTEAFF. The CDR3, as DNA: TGTGCCAGCAGCTTGGGAGCGAACACTGAAGCTTTCTTT.

V is TRBV27 and J is TRBJ2-1; D may be TRBD2 (6 bases). The CDR3 spans 14 residues. Germline V gene sequence: CDR1 MNHEY, CDR2 SMNVEV (reference sequence). The V and J ends lost 4 bases and 5 bases respectively, with 12 bases between them. The CDR3 here is CASSSGTSNNEQFF. The CDR3 nucleotides are TGTGCCAGCAGTTCCGGGACTTCCAACAATGAGCAGTTCTTC.

The chain carries TRBV6-5 and TRBJ2-5; no clear D gene. Trimming stripped 6 bases from V and 2 bases from J, with 13 bases between. CDR3 length: 14 residues. CDR1 MNHEY and CDR2 SVGAGI come from the germline V gene. The CDR3, as DNA: TGTGCCAGCAGCTTCCTCCGGGCTCAAGAGACCCAGTACTTC. Protein sequence: CASSFLRAQETQYF.

V gene TRBV7-2 combines with J gene TRBJ2-2; 10 bases map to TRBD1. V lost 4 bases to trimming and J lost 6 bases; unmatched junction nucleotides: 5. The CDR3 extends over 15 amino acids. Germline V gives CDR1 SGHTA, CDR2 FQGNSA. The CDR3 here is CASSSRDRGAGELFF. CDR3 nucleotides: TGTGCCAGCAGCTCCCGGGACAGGGGCGCCGGGGAGCTGTTTTTT. The whole variable domain, filled in from reference TRBV7-2 and TRBJ2-2, reads GAGVSQSPSNKVTEKGKDVELRCDPISGHTALYWYRQSLGQGLEFLIYFQGNSAPDKSGLPSDRFSAERTGGSVSTLTIQRTQQEDSAVYLCASSSRDRGAGELFFGEGSRLTVL.

Only one count was recorded for this clone. The chain links TRBV29-1 to TRBJ2-5; D perhaps matches TRBD2 (6 bases). Trimming cost V 7 bases and J 0 bases, with 15 bases left between them. Germline V lookup: CDR1 SQVTM, CDR2 ANQGSEA. This CDR3 spans 14 amino acids. CDR3: CSAAGLVYQETQYF. The CDR3 DNA is TGCAGCGCCGCGGGACTCGTGTACCAAGAGACCCAGTACTTC.

The chain carries TRBV29-1 and TRBJ2-5; D perhaps matches TRBD1 (6 bases). The CDR3 is 14 residues long. Trimming removed 1 base at V and 2 bases at J, with 11 bases between. In germline, CDR1 is SQVTM, CDR2 ANQGSEA. CDR3 sequence (DNA): TGCAGCGTTGAAGGGACAGAATTTCAAGAGACCCAGTACTTC. This translates into CSVEGTEFQETQYF.

The rearrangement uses TRBV29-1 and TRBJ2-1, with D perhaps TRBD1 or TRBD2 (5 bases each). Between the trimmed V and J ends, which lost 6 bases and 5 bases, there was a span of 11 bases. Germline V gene data show CDR1 as SQVTM and CDR2 as ANQGSEA. The CDR3 consists of 12 residues. The CDR3 bases are TGCAGCGTACGGGGACCGCACAATGAGCAGTTCTTC. Translation: CSVRGPHNEQFF.

This clone was counted a single time. V and J are TRBV5-1 and TRBJ2-1; 7 nucleotides agree with TRBD1. This CDR3 comprises 16 residues. J lost 4 bases, V lost 7 bases, and 14 bases had no gene match. The V gene's germline CDR1 is SGHRS and CDR2 YFSETQ. CDR3 region: CASSLTFGTEYNEQFF. As DNA, the CDR3 is TGCGCCAGCTCGCTAACGTTCGGGACAGAGTACAATGAGCAGTTCTTC.

The V and J genes are TRBV27 and TRBJ2-1; D might be TRBD1 (6 bases). The CDR3 is made up of 14 amino acids. Germline V gene lookup returns CDR1 MNHEY and CDR2 SMNVEV (reference sequence). V was clipped by 0 bases and J by 9 bases, with 12 bases between them. CDR3 in DNA: TGTGCCAGCAGTTTATCGTCAGGGGTCACTGAGCAGTTCTTC. Translation gives CASSLSSGVTEQFF.

The gene calls are TRBV10-3 and TRBJ1-1; the D gene is possibly TRBD1 (6 bases). Germline V gene sequence: CDR1 ENHRY, CDR2 SYGVKD. CDR3 length equals 13 residues. The V end was cut by 11 bases, the J end by 1 base, with 14 bases between. Written as DNA, the CDR3 is TGTGCCGCCCGACAGGTGAAGAACACTGAAGCTTTCTTT. This translates into CAARQVKNTEAFF.